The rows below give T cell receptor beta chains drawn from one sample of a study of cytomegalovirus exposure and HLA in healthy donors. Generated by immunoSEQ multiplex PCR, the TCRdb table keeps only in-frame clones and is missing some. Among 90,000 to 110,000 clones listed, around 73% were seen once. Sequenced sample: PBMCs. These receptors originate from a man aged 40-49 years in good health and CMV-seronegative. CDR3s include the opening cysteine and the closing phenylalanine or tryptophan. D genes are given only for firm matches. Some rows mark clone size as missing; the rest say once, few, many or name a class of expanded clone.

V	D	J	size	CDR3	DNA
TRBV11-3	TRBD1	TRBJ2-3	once	CASSLHRGADTQYF	TGTGCCAGCAGCTTGCACAGGGGGGCGGATACGCAGTATTTT
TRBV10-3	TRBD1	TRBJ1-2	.	CAISQTGGQGGYGYTF	TGTGCCATCAGCCAGACAGGGGGCCAAGGAGGCTATGGCTACACCTTC
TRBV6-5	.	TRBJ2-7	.	CATQRWGATYEQYF	TGTGCCACTCAAAGATGGGGCGCAACCTACGAGCAGTACTTC
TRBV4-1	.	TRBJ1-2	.	CASSQVGQGTNYGYTF	TGCGCCAGCAGCCAAGTTGGGCAGGGGACTAACTATGGCTACACCTTC
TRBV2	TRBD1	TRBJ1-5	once	CAITAGAGGHQPQHF	TGTGCCATAACAGCAGGGGCAGGGGGTCATCAGCCCCAGCATTTT
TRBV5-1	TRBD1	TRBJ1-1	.	CASSPQTGTNTEAFF	TGCGCCAGCAGCCCACAGACAGGGACGAACACTGAAGCTTTCTTT
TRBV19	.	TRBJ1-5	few	CASSSGATGNQPQHF	TGTGCCAGTAGTAGTGGTGCGACTGGGAATCAGCCCCAGCATTTT
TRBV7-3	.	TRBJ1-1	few	CASKEVGGAGEAFF	TGTGCCAGCAAGGAGGTAGGGGGGGCCGGTGAAGCTTTCTTT
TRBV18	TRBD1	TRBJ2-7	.	CASSPTGQGTYEQYF	TGTGCCAGCTCACCAACGGGACAGGGCACCTACGAGCAGTACTTC
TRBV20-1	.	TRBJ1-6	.	CSARGRTEIHF	TGCAGTGCTAGAGGCAGGACAGAGATCCACTTT
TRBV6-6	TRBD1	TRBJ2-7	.	CASSANRGIYEQYF	TGTGCCAGCAGCGCTAACAGGGGGATCTACGAGCAGTACTTC
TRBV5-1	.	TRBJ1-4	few	CASSREGERNEKLFF	TGCGCCAGCAGCAGGGAGGGGGAGAGGAATGAAAAACTGTTTTTT
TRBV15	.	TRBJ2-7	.	CATSRDSPKSSYEQYF	TGTGCCACCAGCAGAGATAGCCCGAAGAGCTCCTACGAGCAGTACTTC
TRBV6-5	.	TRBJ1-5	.	CASSPRGYSNQPQHF	TGTGCCAGCAGTCCCAGGGGTTATAGCAATCAGCCCCAGCATTTT
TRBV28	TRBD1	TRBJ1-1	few	CASSFEGAWGMNTEAFF	TGTGCCAGCAGTTTTGAGGGGGCATGGGGAATGAACACTGAAGCTTTCTTT
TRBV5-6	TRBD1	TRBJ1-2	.	CASSQMTGNYGYTF	TGTGCCAGCAGCCAAATGACAGGGAACTATGGCTACACCTTC
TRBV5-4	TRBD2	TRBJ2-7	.	CASSIQRGDTYEQYF	TGTGCCAGCAGCATACAGCGGGGGGACACCTACGAGCAGTACTTC
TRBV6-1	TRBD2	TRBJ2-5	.	CASSFTTSGQETQYF	TGTGCCAGCAGTTTTACGACTAGCGGGCAAGAGACCCAGTACTTC
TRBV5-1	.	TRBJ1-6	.	CASSLKGMDSPLHF	TGCGCCAGCAGCTTGAAGGGGATGGATTCACCCCTCCACTTT
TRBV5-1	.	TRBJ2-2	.	CASSLDGGPGELFF	TGCGCCAGCAGCTTAGACGGCGGGCCCGGGGAGCTGTTTTTT